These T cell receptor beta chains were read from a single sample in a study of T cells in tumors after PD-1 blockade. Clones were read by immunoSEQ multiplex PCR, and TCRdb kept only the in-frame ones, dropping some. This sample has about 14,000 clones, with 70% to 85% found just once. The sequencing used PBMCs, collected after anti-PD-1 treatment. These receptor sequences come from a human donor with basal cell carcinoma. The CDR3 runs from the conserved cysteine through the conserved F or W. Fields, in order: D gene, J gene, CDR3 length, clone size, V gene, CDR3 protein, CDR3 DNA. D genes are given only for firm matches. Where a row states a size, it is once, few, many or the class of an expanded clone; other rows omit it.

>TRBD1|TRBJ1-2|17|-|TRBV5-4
CASSLIEGAPTNYGYTF
TGTGCCAGCAGCTTGATTGAGGGGGCCCCCACTAACTATGGCTACACCTTC
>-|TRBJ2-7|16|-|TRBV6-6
CASSSNSGTLPYEQYF
TGTGCCAGCAGTTCCAACTCCGGGACCCTCCCCTACGAGCAGTACTTC
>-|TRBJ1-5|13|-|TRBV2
CASKAYSNQPQHF
TGTGCCAGCAAAGCCTATAGCAATCAGCCCCAGCATTTT
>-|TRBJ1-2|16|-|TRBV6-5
CASSLAGTESPYGYTF
TGTGCCAGCAGTTTGGCGGGGACGGAAAGCCCCTATGGCTACACCTTC
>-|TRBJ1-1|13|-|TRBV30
CASLEKFSIEAFF
TGTGCCTCCTTGGAAAAGTTTTCCATTGAAGCTTTCTTT
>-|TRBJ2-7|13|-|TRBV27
CASSLSGGYEQYF
TGTGCCAGCAGTTTATCTGGGGGGTACGAGCAGTACTTC
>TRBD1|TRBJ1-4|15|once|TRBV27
CASSVTGGPNEKLFF
TGTGCCAGCAGTGTGACAGGGGGCCCGAATGAAAAACTGTTTTTT
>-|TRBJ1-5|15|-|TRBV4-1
CASSQDTGSNQPQHF
TGCGCCAGCAGCCAAGATACAGGGAGCAATCAGCCCCAGCATTTT
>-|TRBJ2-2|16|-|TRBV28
CASSSRVQGNDGELFF
TGTGCCAGCAGTTCCCGGGTGCAGGGGAATGACGGGGAGCTGTTTTTT
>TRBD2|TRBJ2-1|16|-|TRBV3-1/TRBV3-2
CASSRTSGGRSNEQFF
TGTGCCAGCAGCCGCACTAGCGGGGGGAGAAGTAATGAGCAGTTCTTC
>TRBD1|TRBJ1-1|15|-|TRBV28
CASRYIGQGTAEAFF
TGTGCCAGCAGATACATCGGACAGGGGACCGCTGAAGCTTTCTTT
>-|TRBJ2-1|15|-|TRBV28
CASSQGGSSYNEQFF
TGTGCCAGCAGCCAGGGAGGAAGCTCCTACAATGAGCAGTTCTTC
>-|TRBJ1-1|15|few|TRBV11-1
CASRTGVSMNTEAFF
TGTGCCAGCAGGACCGGGGTCTCCATGAACACTGAAGCTTTCTTT
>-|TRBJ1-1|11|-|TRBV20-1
CSSPRGTEAFF
TGCAGTTCCCCCAGGGGCACTGAAGCTTTCTTT
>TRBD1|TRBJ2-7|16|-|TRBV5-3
CARSFGQGDLGYEQYF
TGTGCCAGAAGCTTCGGGCAGGGGGATTTAGGCTACGAGCAGTACTTC
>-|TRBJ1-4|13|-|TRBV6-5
CASKQGANEKLFF
TGTGCCAGCAAACAGGGAGCTAATGAAAAACTGTTTTTT
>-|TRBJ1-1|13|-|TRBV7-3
CASSPTKNTEAFF
TGTGCCAGCAGCCCCACTAAGAACACTGAAGCTTTCTTT
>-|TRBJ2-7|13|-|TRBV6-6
CASSYYTSYEQYF
TGTGCCAGCAGTTACTACACCTCCTACGAGCAGTACTTC
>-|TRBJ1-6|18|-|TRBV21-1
CASRQRIATHTSNSPLHF
TGTGCCAGCAGGCAGAGGATAGCTACACATACATCTAATTCACCCCTCCACTTT
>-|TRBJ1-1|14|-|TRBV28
CASSFDPGGTEAFF
TGTGCCAGCAGTTTTGACCCGGGGGGAACTGAAGCTTTCTTT
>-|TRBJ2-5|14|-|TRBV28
CASSLSGRSTTQYF
TGTGCCAGCAGTCTCTCCGGACGATCTACGACCCAGTACTTC
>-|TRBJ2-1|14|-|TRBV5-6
CASSGDYHSMRQFF
TGTGCCAGCAGCGGAGACTACCACTCAATGAGGCAGTTCTTC